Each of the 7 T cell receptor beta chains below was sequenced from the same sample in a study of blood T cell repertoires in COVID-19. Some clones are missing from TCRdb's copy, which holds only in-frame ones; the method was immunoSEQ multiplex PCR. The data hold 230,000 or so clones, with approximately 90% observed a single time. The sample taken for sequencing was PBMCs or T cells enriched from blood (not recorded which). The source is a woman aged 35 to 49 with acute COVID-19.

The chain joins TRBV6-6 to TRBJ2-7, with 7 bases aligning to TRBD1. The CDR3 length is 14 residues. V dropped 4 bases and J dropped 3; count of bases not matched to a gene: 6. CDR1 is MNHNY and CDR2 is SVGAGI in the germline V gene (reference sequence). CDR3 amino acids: CASSWGTENYEQYV. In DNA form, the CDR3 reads TGTGCCAGCAGTTGGGGGACAGAGAACTACGAGCAGTACGTC.

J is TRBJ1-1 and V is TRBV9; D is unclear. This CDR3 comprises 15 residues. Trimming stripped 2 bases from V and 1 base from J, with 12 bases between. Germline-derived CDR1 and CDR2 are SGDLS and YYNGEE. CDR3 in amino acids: CASSVSQVPNTEAFF. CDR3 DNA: TGTGCCAGCAGCGTCAGTCAAGTCCCGAACACTGAAGCTTTCTTT.

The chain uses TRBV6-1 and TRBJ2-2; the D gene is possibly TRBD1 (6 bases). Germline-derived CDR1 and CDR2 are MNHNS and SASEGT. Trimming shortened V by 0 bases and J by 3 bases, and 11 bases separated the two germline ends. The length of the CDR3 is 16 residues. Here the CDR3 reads CASSEAQNRDTGELFF. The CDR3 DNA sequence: TGTGCCAGCAGTGAAGCGCAAAACAGGGACACCGGGGAGCTGTTTTTT.

The DNA for the CDR3 is TGTGCCAGCAGCCTGGGACAGGGGGGATACTATGGCTACACCTTC. The encoded protein is CASSLGQGGYYGYTF. The chain employs TRBV5-6 and TRBJ1-2; the match to TRBD1 covers 11 bases. After removal of 4 bases from V and 3 bases from J, the junction contained 5 bases not matched to a gene. Germline values: CDR1 SGHDT, CDR2 YYEEEE. CDR3 length: 15 residues. The variable domain in full, with the rest retrieved from reference TRBV5-6 and TRBJ1-2, is DAGVTQSPTHLIKTRGQQVTLRCSPKSGHDTVSWYQQALGQGPQFIFQYYEEEERQRGNFPDRFSGHQFPNYSSELNVNALLLGDSALYLCASSLGQGGYYGYTFGSGTRLTVV.

This CDR3 reads CAWSVSVSGYEQYF. In nucleotides, the CDR3 is TGTGCCTGGAGTGTAAGTGTTTCAGGCTACGAGCAGTACTTC. The rearrangement uses TRBV30 and TRBJ2-7, with D unclear. CDR1 and CDR2 (germline): GTSNPN, SVGIG (reference sequence). V lost 0 bases and J 3 bases, leaving 12 bases between the germline ends. The CDR3 runs to 14 residues.

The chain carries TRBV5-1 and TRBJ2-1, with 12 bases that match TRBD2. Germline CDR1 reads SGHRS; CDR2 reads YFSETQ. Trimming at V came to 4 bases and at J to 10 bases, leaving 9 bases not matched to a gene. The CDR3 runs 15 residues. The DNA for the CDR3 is TGCGCCAGCAGCCCACTAGCGGGGGGCGCGGGGGAGCAGTTCTTC. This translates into CASSPLAGGAGEQFF.

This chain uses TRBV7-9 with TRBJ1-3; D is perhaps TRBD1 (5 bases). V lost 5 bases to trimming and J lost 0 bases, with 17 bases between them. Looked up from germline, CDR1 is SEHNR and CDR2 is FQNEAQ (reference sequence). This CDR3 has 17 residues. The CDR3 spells CASSPIRDSSSGNTIYF. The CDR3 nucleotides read TGTGCCAGCAGCCCGATAAGGGACTCGAGCTCTGGAAACACCATATATTTT.